These 20 T cell receptor beta chains were sequenced from one sample in a study of blood T cells in healthy people across ages. For the second PCR, which ran for 7 to 11 cycles, a sample-barcoded 5' primer and a J-beta primer mix were used. MiXCR was run by TCRdb on the 5' RACE reads, yielding one entry per CDR3 protein. Among around 2 million distinct CDR3 sequences listed, around 42% were seen once. The sequenced material came from blood. The receptors here all came from a human donor in good health.

The chain combines TRBV7-8 with TRBJ2-1, with a possible D match to TRBD2 (5 bases). Germline loops: CDR1 SGHVS, CDR2 FQNEAQ. The ends were cut back, 3 bases at V and 0 bases at J, with 12 bases in the middle. The CDR3 is 16 residues long. The CDR3 DNA reads as TGTGCCAGCAGCTTCGAGGCCGGAGGCTCCTACAATGAGCAGTTCTTC. This sequence encodes CASSFEAGGSYNEQFF.

The sample holds a few counts of this clonotype. This chain connects TRBV20-1 to TRBJ1-1, with D possibly being TRBD1 (5 bases). The germline V and J ends were trimmed by 5 bases and 4 bases, with 20 bases remaining between them. CDR3 size: 15 residues. In germline, CDR1 is DFQATT, CDR2 SNEGSKA (reference sequence). CDR3 nucleotides: TGCAGTGCTGCCATCCCCGGTTATGGGGGCACTGAAGCTTTCTTT. It yields the protein CSAAIPGYGGTEAFF.

This clonotype was detected a few times. The CDR3 region is CASTVGVQETQYF. The CDR3 coding sequence is TGTGCCAGCACCGTTGGAGTCCAAGAGACCCAGTACTTC. The chain couples TRBV12-3 or TRBV12-4 to TRBJ2-5; D is ambiguous. V was trimmed by 7 bases and J by 1 base, leaving 10 bases between them. The CDR3 extends over 13 amino acids.

This clonotype was picked up many times. The chain links TRBV6-2 or TRBV6-3 to TRBJ2-7, with a possible D match to TRBD2 (6 bases). Trimming took off 8 bases at V and 4 bases at J, with 21 bases between the two ends. CDR3 length: 15 residues. Looked up from germline, CDR1 is MNHEY and CDR2 is SVGEGT. The CDR3 nucleotides are TGTGCCAGCTGGGAGGCCCCAAACTCGGGTTACGAGCAGTACTTC. Its translation is CASWEAPNSGYEQYF.

The rearrangement uses TRBV20-1 and TRBJ1-4; no clear D gene. The CDR3 has 12 residues. Germline V CDR1 and CDR2: DFQATT, SNEGSKA (reference sequence). V was shortened by 4 bases and J by 10 bases, with 13 bases between the two germline ends. This CDR3 is CSAKSPEGKLFF. CDR3 bases: TGCAGTGCTAAATCGCCGGAGGGAAAACTGTTTTTT.

This chain connects TRBV7-2 to TRBJ1-1; D uncertain. Germline V gene sequence: CDR1 SGHTA, CDR2 FQGNSA. This CDR3 spans 15 amino acids. V lost 2 bases to trimming and J lost 6 bases, with 16 bases between them. The CDR3 loop is CASSLSPPVVSEAFF. The CDR3 DNA reads TGTGCCAGCAGCTTATCGCCCCCGGTTGTCTCTGAAGCTTTCTTT.

The chain is built from TRBV6-2 or TRBV6-3 and TRBJ2-1, with D perhaps TRBD2 (7 bases). Germline V gene sequence: CDR1 MNHEY, CDR2 SVGEGT. The CDR3 length is 15 residues. Trimming took 6 bases from V and 6 from J, leaving 18 bases between them. CDR3 protein: CASSLLGGAFNEQFF. The DNA for the CDR3 is TGTGCCAGCAGCCTTCTAGGGGGGGCCTTCAATGAGCAGTTCTTC.

With regard to this clonotype: One end of the junction varies from germline; a read error may be responsible. This rearrangement joins TRBV6-5 to TRBJ1-2; tentatively, D is TRBD1 (6 bases). The CDR3 is 15 residues long. Germline V CDR1 and CDR2: MNHEY, SVGAGI. CDR3 nucleotides: TGTGCCAGCAGCAGGGGTGGGGACGCTAACTATGGCTACGCCTTC. It yields the protein CASSRGGDANYGYAF.

This clonotype was found a few times. The rearrangement links TRBV6-1 to TRBJ2-7; a weak D match, TRBD1 (6 bases). The CDR3 totals 13 residues. Germline V gives CDR1 MNHNS, CDR2 SASEGT. Trimming left V 5 bases short and J 3 bases short, with 11 bases between. The DNA of the CDR3 is TGTGCCAGCAGTACGGACAGTTACTACGAGCAGTACTTC. It specifies CASSTDSYYEQYF.

The chain combines TRBV1 with TRBJ2-3; TRBD2 is the table's D call, not checked against the DNA. TRBV1 is a pseudogene. The CDR3 runs to 21 residues. The CDR3 nucleotides are TGCACCAGCAGCCATCAATCCCCGGATAGAGTAGCGGGGGCCCAGTCAGATACGCAGTATTTT. Translation gives CTSSHQSPDRVAGAQSDTQYF.

V usage is TRBV5-5 and J usage is TRBJ1-4; D remains unclear. Germline-derived CDR1 and CDR2 are SGHKS and YYEKEE (reference sequence). Trimming removed 1 base at V and 0 bases at J, with 22 bases between. The CDR3 is 20 residues long. The CDR3 sequence: CASSLTRRRRTVATNEKLFF. The CDR3 DNA reads TGTGCCAGCAGCTTGACCCGTCGGCGTAGGACGGTTGCAACTAATGAAAAACTGTTTTTT.

This clonotype was counted only a few times. A single base separates this from a much larger clone, so it may be a read error. The rearrangement links TRBV6-6 to TRBJ2-1; 9 positions agree with TRBD2. The J call is uncertain, as TRBJ2-7 better fits the DNA end. CDR1 and CDR2 from the germline V gene are MNHNY and SVGAGI (reference sequence). This CDR3 spans 15 amino acids. In DNA form, the CDR3 reads TGTGCCATCCAAGGGGGCGGGGGGGCCGACAATGAGCAGTACTTC. Translating it yields CAIQGGGGADNEQYF.

V gene TRBV11-3 combines with J gene TRBJ1-1; 7 nucleotides agree with TRBD1. The V gene's germline CDR1 is SGHNT and CDR2 YENEEA. This CDR3 comprises 14 residues. The ends lost 5 bases at V and 7 bases at J; junction bases unmatched: 10. CDR3 bases: TGTGCCAGCAGCCGCATAAGGGGGCAGGATGAAGCTTTCTTT. It encodes CASSRIRGQDEAFF.

V is TRBV6-2 or TRBV6-3 and J is TRBJ2-1; 7 bases are shared with TRBD2. The ends lost 6 bases at V and 8 bases at J; junction bases unmatched: 7. Germline V gene sequence: CDR1 MNHEY, CDR2 SVGEGT. The CDR3 has 13 residues. CDR3 residues: CASRVGRGDEQFF. The DNA for the CDR3 is TGTGCCAGCAGGGTGGGCCGGGGGGATGAGCAGTTCTTC.

This rearrangement joins TRBV7-2 to TRBJ2-1, with D unclear. This CDR3 has 15 residues. Deletions cut 2 bases from V and 6 bases from J, with 14 bases between. Germline values: CDR1 SGHTA, CDR2 FQGNSA. This CDR3 reads CASSLWHNVGNEQFF. Here the CDR3 DNA reads TGTGCCAGCAGCTTATGGCATAACGTCGGCAATGAGCAGTTCTTC.

This rearrangement joins TRBV7-2 to TRBJ1-5; D uncertain. There are 14 residues in the CDR3. V lost 5 bases and J 6 bases, leaving 14 bases between the germline ends. Germline V CDR1 and CDR2: SGHTA, FQGNSA. The CDR3 protein is CASSQFIEGQPQHF. The CDR3 nucleotides read TGTGCCAGCAGCCAATTCATCGAGGGTCAGCCCCAGCATTTT.

On this clonotype itself: A much larger clonotype is one base distant, so this may be a read error. The chain has TRBV6-1 and TRBJ1-5; 8 bases line up with TRBD1. With 7 bases clipped from V and 4 bases from J, the junction kept 3 bases outside the gene matches. The germline gives CDR1 MNHNS, CDR2 SASEGT. The CDR3 covers 13 residues. The CDR3 DNA sequence: TGTGCCAGCAAGGGGACAGGAAATCAGCCCCAGCATTTT. This translates into CASKGTGNQPQHF.

This chain links TRBV20-1 with TRBJ1-2, with D uncertain. V lost 8 bases and J lost 5, with 18 bases in between. Germline V gene data show CDR1 as DFQATT and CDR2 as SNEGSKA (reference sequence). The CDR3 contains 13 residues. As DNA, the CDR3 is TGCAGTCCCGACCTACAGTCCGGGTATGGCTACACCTTC. It encodes CSPDLQSGYGYTF.

The V gene is TRBV5-5, the J gene TRBJ1-1; perhaps TRBD1 as D (6 bases). The germline V and J ends were trimmed by 4 bases and 6 bases, with 19 bases remaining between them. Germline V gene sequence: CDR1 SGHKS, CDR2 YYEKEE (reference sequence). CDR3 length equals 15 residues. As DNA, the CDR3 is TGTGCCAGCAGCCCGCAGGGACACCCTTGGGCTGAAGCTTTCTTT. Translation: CASSPQGHPWAEAFF.

The chain recombines TRBV30 with TRBJ1-1; no definite D call. Germline V gene sequence: CDR1 GTSNPN, CDR2 SVGIG (reference sequence). V lost 1 base and J lost 3, with 12 bases in between. There are 14 residues in the CDR3. CDR3 sequence: CAWSAQSGYTEAFF. The CDR3 DNA sequence: TGTGCCTGGAGTGCGCAGTCCGGTTACACTGAAGCTTTCTTT.